This entry is about one T cell receptor (beta chain). These data belong to a study of OX40 agonist ivuxolimab in advanced cancers. This CDR3 is 15 amino acids long. V lost 8 bases to trimming and J lost 2 bases, with 18 bases between them. Germline values: CDR1 MDHEN, CDR2 SYDVKM. Sequenced by immunoSEQ multiplex PCR; TCRdb stores in-frame clones only, minus some. The sample lists over 50,000 clones, around nine tenths occurring once. The sequences come from CD4+ or CD8+ T cells sorted from blood, collected in a trial of the OX40 agonist ivuxolimab. The source is an adult with an advanced solid tumor such as melanoma, head and neck, liver or kidney cancer. The rearrangement links TRBV28 to TRBJ1-2, with a weak D call TRBD1 (6 bases). CDR3 nucleotides: TGTGCCAGCGGAGAACGTACAGGGTCAAACTATGGCTACACCTTC. This sequence encodes CASGERTGSNYGYTF.